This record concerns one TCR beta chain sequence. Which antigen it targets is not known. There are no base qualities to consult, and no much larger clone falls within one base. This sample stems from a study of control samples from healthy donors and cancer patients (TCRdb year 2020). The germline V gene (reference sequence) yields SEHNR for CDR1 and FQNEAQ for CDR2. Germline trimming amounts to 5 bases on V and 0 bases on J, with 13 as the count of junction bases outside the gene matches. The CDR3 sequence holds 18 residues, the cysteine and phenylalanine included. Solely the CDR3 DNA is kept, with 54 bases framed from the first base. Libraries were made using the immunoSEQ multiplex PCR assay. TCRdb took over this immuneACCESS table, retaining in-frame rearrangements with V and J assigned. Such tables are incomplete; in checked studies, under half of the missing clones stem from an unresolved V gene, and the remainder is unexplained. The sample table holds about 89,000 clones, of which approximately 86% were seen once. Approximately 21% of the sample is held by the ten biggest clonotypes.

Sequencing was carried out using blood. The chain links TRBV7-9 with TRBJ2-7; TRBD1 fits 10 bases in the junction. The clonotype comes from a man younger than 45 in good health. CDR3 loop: CASSNTPGTGANSYEQYF. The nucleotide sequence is TGTGCCAGCAGCAATACTCCCGGGACAGGGGCTAACTCCTACGAGCAGTACTTC.